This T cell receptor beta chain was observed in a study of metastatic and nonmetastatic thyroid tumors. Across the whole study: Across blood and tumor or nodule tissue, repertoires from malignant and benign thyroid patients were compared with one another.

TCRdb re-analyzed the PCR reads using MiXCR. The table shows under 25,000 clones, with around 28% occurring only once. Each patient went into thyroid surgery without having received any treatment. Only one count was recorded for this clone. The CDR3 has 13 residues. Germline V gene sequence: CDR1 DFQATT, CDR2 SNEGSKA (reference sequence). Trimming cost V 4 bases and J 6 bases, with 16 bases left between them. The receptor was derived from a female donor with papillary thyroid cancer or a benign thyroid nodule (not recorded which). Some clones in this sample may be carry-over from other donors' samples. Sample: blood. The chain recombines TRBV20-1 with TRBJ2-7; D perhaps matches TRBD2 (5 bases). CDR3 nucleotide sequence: TGCAGTGCTAAGCCGGGGTTGGGTCTCGAGCAGTACTTC. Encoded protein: CSAKPGLGLEQYF.